The TCR beta chain under discussion was sequenced for a study of cytomegalovirus exposure and HLA in healthy donors. Whole-study findings and limits: Researchers reportedly found TCR beta sequences accurately predicted most subjects' HLA-A and HLA-B alleles. Later analysis found that TCR beta chains associated with HLA were more clonally expanded than other, equally common chains.

PCR amplification relied on 60 Vbeta primers (plus 13 Jbeta primers). The repertoire was sequenced with immunoSEQ multiplex PCR; TCRdb's copy has only in-frame clones and lacks some. The top ten clones hold approximately 3.1% of a sample with 150,000 or so clones, 75% to 80% of them seen once. In the case of this clone: Antigen unknown. The same CDR3 also results from other DNA sequences found in this sample.

Trimming left V 4 bases short and J 1 base short, with 7 bases between. CDR1 and CDR2 from the germline V gene are SNHLY and FYNNEI. The CDR3 is 13 amino acids. V usage is TRBV2 and J usage is TRBJ1-1; the D gene is possibly TRBD1 (5 bases). The specimen sequenced was PBMCs. This TCR was sampled from a woman in her thirties or forties in good health and CMV-seronegative. The CDR3 nucleotides are TGTGCCAGCAGTGCTGACAGGAACACTGAAGCTTTCTTT. Translation gives CASSADRNTEAFF.